The rows below give T cell receptor beta chains drawn from one sample of a study of T cell repertoires in cytomegalovirus infection. TCRdb called the reads again in MiXCR, with one record for every CDR3 protein. The sample yields under 500,000 distinct CDR3 sequences, approximately 42% seen once. Their antigen targets remain unknown. The sample here was cultured PBMCs, taken from culture after CMV antigen stimulation. Source of these receptors: a human donor in good health (CMV status not recorded). Some clones in this sample may be carry-over from other donors' samples. Both conserved end residues are part of each CDR3. The order of the fields is V gene, J gene, CDR3 protein.

v_gene: TRBV7-6
j_gene: TRBJ2-1
CDR3aa: CASSPRLAGNYNEQFF

v_gene: TRBV2
j_gene: TRBJ1-5
CDR3aa: CASAAQGRQPQHF

v_gene: TRBV7-6
j_gene: TRBJ2-2
CDR3aa: CASSLRPLDPGELFF

v_gene: TRBV15
j_gene: TRBJ1-1
CDR3aa: CATSSKGKVFSTEAFF

v_gene: TRBV27
j_gene: TRBJ2-5
CDR3aa: CASSFGIPGPSQETQYF

v_gene: TRBV11-3
j_gene: TRBJ2-3
CDR3aa: CASSFSLGSPTDTQYF

v_gene: TRBV7-2
j_gene: TRBJ2-4
CDR3aa: CASSSRLPPKNIPYF

v_gene: TRBV6-6
j_gene: TRBJ1-6
CDR3aa: CASSPGNSYNSPLHF

v_gene: TRBV25-1
j_gene: TRBJ1-4
CDR3aa: CASSDHQGRGNEKLFF

v_gene: TRBV11-2
j_gene: TRBJ2-1
CDR3aa: CASSLPAGGGSYNEQFF

v_gene: TRBV20-1
j_gene: TRBJ2-7
CDR3aa: CSARDAPFLVSAYEQYF

v_gene: TRBV11-2
j_gene: TRBJ2-7
CDR3aa: CASSLRMYEQYF

v_gene: TRBV19
j_gene: TRBJ1-2
CDR3aa: CASSIDPRSARKSNYGYTF

v_gene: TRBV7-9
j_gene: TRBJ1-1
CDR3aa: CASSFRDSSEAFF

v_gene: TRBV5-1
j_gene: TRBJ2-3
CDR3aa: CASSPVWADTQYF

v_gene: TRBV7-6
j_gene: TRBJ1-3
CDR3aa: CAYASGNTIYF

v_gene: TRBV2
j_gene: TRBJ1-5
CDR3aa: CASSPYRGRVMNQPQHF

v_gene: TRBV12-3/TRBV12-4
j_gene: TRBJ1-6
CDR3aa: CASSLEFNSPLHF

v_gene: TRBV4-1
j_gene: TRBJ1-4
CDR3aa: CASSQDEAGGLDEKLFF

v_gene: TRBV2
j_gene: TRBJ1-2
CDR3aa: CASSQGSDYGYTF

v_gene: TRBV10-3
j_gene: TRBJ1-1
CDR3aa: CATSSRQGTEAFF

v_gene: TRBV3-1
j_gene: TRBJ2-5
CDR3aa: CASSQRGRQETQYF

v_gene: TRBV10-2
j_gene: TRBJ2-1
CDR3aa: CASTHPVSNNEQFF

v_gene: TRBV6-1
j_gene: TRBJ2-3
CDR3aa: CASSAGEIGTDTQYF

v_gene: TRBV11-2
j_gene: TRBJ2-3
CDR3aa: CASSFPSERASGSTDTQYF

v_gene: TRBV5-5
j_gene: TRBJ2-7
CDR3aa: CASSNPTGNSRVSYEQYF